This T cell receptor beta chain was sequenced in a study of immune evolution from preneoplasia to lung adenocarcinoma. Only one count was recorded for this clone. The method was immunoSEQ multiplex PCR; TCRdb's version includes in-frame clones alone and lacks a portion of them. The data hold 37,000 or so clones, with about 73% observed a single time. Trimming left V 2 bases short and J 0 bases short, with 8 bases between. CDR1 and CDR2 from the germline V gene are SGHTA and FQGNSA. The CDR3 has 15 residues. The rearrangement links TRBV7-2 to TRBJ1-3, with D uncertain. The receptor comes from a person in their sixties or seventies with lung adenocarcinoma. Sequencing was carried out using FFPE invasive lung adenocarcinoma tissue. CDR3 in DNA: TGTGCCAGCAGCTTACGTTGGGGCTCTGGAAACACCATATATTTT. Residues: CASSLRWGSGNTIYF. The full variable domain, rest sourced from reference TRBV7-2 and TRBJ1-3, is GAGVSQSPSNKVTEKGKDVELRCDPISGHTALYWYRQSLGQGLEFLIYFQGNSAPDKSGLPSDRFSAERTGGSVSTLTIQRTQQEDSAVYLCASSLRWGSGNTIYFGEGSWLTVV.